Listed below are T cell receptor beta chains from one sample, sequenced in a study of long-term antiretroviral therapy in people with HIV. Some clones are missing from TCRdb's copy, which holds only in-frame ones; the method was immunoSEQ multiplex PCR. Here the sample spans about 12,000 clones, approximately 79% being singletons. The sample here was unsorted PBMCs, taken 0.8 years before starting antiretroviral therapy. These receptors originate from a woman aged 40 to 50 with HIV. Both conserved end residues are part of each CDR3. Each record gives: clone size, D gene, V gene, J gene, CDR3 DNA, CDR3 protein. A D gene is named only where the DNA matches it firmly. The size of a clone is reported for some rows only, either as once, few or many, or as a class for expanded clones.

clone_size: NA; d_call: NA; v_call: TRBV9; j_call: TRBJ2-1; cdr3_nt: TGTGCCAGCAGCGTAGAGGGGGTCGCCTACAATGAGCAGTTCTTC; cdr3_aa: CASSVEGVAYNEQFF
clone_size: NA; d_call: TRBD2; v_call: TRBV4-1; j_call: TRBJ2-1; cdr3_nt: TGCGCCAGCAGCCAAGAAACACCGACTAGCGGGAGTCCCAATGAGCAGTTCTTC; cdr3_aa: CASSQETPTSGSPNEQFF
clone_size: NA; d_call: NA; v_call: TRBV7-2; j_call: TRBJ2-3; cdr3_nt: TGTGCCAGCAGCTTTTCGGGAACTAGCCATAGCACAGATACGCAGTATTTT; cdr3_aa: CASSFSGTSHSTDTQYF
clone_size: NA; d_call: TRBD1; v_call: TRBV19; j_call: TRBJ2-1; cdr3_nt: TGTGCCAGTAGTAGTCAGGGGGACTACAATGAGCAGTTCTTC; cdr3_aa: CASSSQGDYNEQFF
clone_size: NA; d_call: NA; v_call: TRBV6-5; j_call: TRBJ2-1; cdr3_nt: TGTGCCAGCAACCCTTGGGGGGAGGGGGGCAATGAGCAGTTCTTC; cdr3_aa: CASNPWGEGGNEQFF
clone_size: NA; d_call: NA; v_call: TRBV5-1; j_call: TRBJ2-3; cdr3_nt: TGCGCCAGCAGCTTGGGGACAGTGGGAGGTCAGCCAGATACGCAGTATTTT; cdr3_aa: CASSLGTVGGQPDTQYF
clone_size: NA; d_call: TRBD2; v_call: TRBV7-7; j_call: TRBJ2-5; cdr3_nt: TGTGCCAGCAGCTTAGCTCCCACTAGCGGGAACAAAGAGACCCAGTACTTC; cdr3_aa: CASSLAPTSGNKETQYF
clone_size: NA; d_call: NA; v_call: TRBV7-3; j_call: TRBJ2-1; cdr3_nt: TGTGCCAGCAGCTTAGTTTACAATGAGCAGTTCTTC; cdr3_aa: CASSLVYNEQFF
clone_size: NA; d_call: TRBD1; v_call: TRBV10-3; j_call: TRBJ1-1; cdr3_nt: TGTGCCATCACCAGGACAGGGATGGACACTGAAGCTTTCTTT; cdr3_aa: CAITRTGMDTEAFF
clone_size: NA; d_call: NA; v_call: TRBV2; j_call: TRBJ1-1; cdr3_nt: TGTGCCAGTCACTGGACCCTGAACACTGAAGCTTTCTTT; cdr3_aa: CASHWTLNTEAFF
clone_size: NA; d_call: TRBD2; v_call: TRBV7-9; j_call: TRBJ2-1; cdr3_nt: TGTGCCAGCAGCTTTTTAGCGGGAGTGGGAAGTGAGCAGTTCTTC; cdr3_aa: CASSFLAGVGSEQFF
clone_size: NA; d_call: TRBD2; v_call: TRBV30; j_call: TRBJ2-3; cdr3_nt: TGTGCCTGGAGTGTTGCCGCAATAGCGGGAACCACAGATACGCAGTATTTT; cdr3_aa: CAWSVAAIAGTTDTQYF
clone_size: NA; d_call: NA; v_call: TRBV6-5; j_call: TRBJ1-1; cdr3_nt: TGTGCCAGCAAAGCCGGGACCGCCGGAACTGAAGCTTTCTTT; cdr3_aa: CASKAGTAGTEAFF
clone_size: NA; d_call: NA; v_call: TRBV4-3; j_call: TRBJ2-3; cdr3_nt: TGCGCCAGCAGCCAAGATCGGGCTAAAGTTACGCAGTATTTT; cdr3_aa: CASSQDRAKVTQYF
clone_size: NA; d_call: NA; v_call: TRBV11-1; j_call: TRBJ2-4; cdr3_nt: TGTGCCAGCAGCCTGGATCCTTTCCAGGGAAACATTCAGTACTTC; cdr3_aa: CASSLDPFQGNIQYF
clone_size: NA; d_call: NA; v_call: TRBV19; j_call: TRBJ1-2; cdr3_nt: TGTGCCAGTAGTATAGATCTCGGGGGTCGGTACTATGGCTACACCTTC; cdr3_aa: CASSIDLGGRYYGYTF
clone_size: medium-sized; d_call: TRBD1; v_call: TRBV19; j_call: TRBJ1-1; cdr3_nt: TGTGCCAGTAGCCCCCTACCGGACAGGGGAGGAACTGAAGCTTTCTTT; cdr3_aa: CASSPLPDRGGTEAFF
clone_size: few; d_call: NA; v_call: TRBV4-2; j_call: TRBJ2-1; cdr3_nt: TGTGCCAGCAGCCAAGATAAAGTGACTGGATTAGTTCCTGAGCAGTTCTTC; cdr3_aa: CASSQDKVTGLVPEQFF
clone_size: few; d_call: TRBD2; v_call: TRBV10-3; j_call: TRBJ2-7; cdr3_nt: TGTGCCATCAGTGCCGGGGGGACTTACGAGCAGTACTTC; cdr3_aa: CAISAGGTYEQYF
clone_size: NA; d_call: TRBD1; v_call: TRBV6-1; j_call: TRBJ2-3; cdr3_nt: TGTGCCAGCAGTGAACAGGGGGCTTCAGATACGCAGTATTTT; cdr3_aa: CASSEQGASDTQYF
clone_size: NA; d_call: NA; v_call: TRBV7-6; j_call: TRBJ2-7; cdr3_nt: TGTGCCAGCAGCTTCGGGTTAGGGTCCTACGAGCAGTACTTC; cdr3_aa: CASSFGLGSYEQYF
clone_size: NA; d_call: TRBD1; v_call: TRBV7-6; j_call: TRBJ2-2; cdr3_nt: TGTGCCAGCAGCTTACAGGGGGCTTACGGGGAGCTGTTTTTT; cdr3_aa: CASSLQGAYGELFF
clone_size: NA; d_call: TRBD1; v_call: TRBV19; j_call: TRBJ1-2; cdr3_nt: TGTGCCAGTCGGACAGGGGGCGATGGCTACACCTTC; cdr3_aa: CASRTGGDGYTF
clone_size: once; d_call: TRBD1; v_call: TRBV9; j_call: TRBJ2-5; cdr3_nt: TGTGCCAGCAGCCCCCAAGGGACAGGGAAAGAGACCCAGTACTTC; cdr3_aa: CASSPQGTGKETQYF
clone_size: NA; d_call: NA; v_call: TRBV5-4; j_call: TRBJ2-1; cdr3_nt: TGTGCCAGCAGCTTGGCCGACCTGGGGTCTAAGCAGTTCTTC; cdr3_aa: CASSLADLGSKQFF
clone_size: NA; d_call: TRBD2; v_call: TRBV5-5; j_call: TRBJ2-1; cdr3_nt: TGTGCCAGCAGCTTGGCTAGCGGGAGATCCCCGCCTACTGGGGATGAGCAGTTCTTC; cdr3_aa: CASSLASGRSPPTGDEQFF
clone_size: NA; d_call: NA; v_call: TRBV4-1; j_call: TRBJ1-1; cdr3_nt: TGCGCCAGCAGCCAAGGATCGACTGAAGCTTTCTTT; cdr3_aa: CASSQGSTEAFF
clone_size: NA; d_call: NA; v_call: TRBV6-5; j_call: TRBJ1-5; cdr3_nt: TGTGCCAGCAAACGAGGCCCCCAGGAGCCCCAGCATTTT; cdr3_aa: CASKRGPQEPQHF
clone_size: NA; d_call: NA; v_call: TRBV4-2; j_call: TRBJ2-7; cdr3_nt: TGTGCCAGCAGCCAAGATTGGGGACCGAGTCCCTACGAGCAGTACTTC; cdr3_aa: CASSQDWGPSPYEQYF
clone_size: NA; d_call: NA; v_call: TRBV7-9; j_call: TRBJ2-7; cdr3_nt: TGTGCCAGCAGCCCCCCCGGGGGTTCCTACGAGCAGTACTTC; cdr3_aa: CASSPPGGSYEQYF
clone_size: NA; d_call: NA; v_call: TRBV15; j_call: TRBJ1-4; cdr3_nt: TGTGCCACCAGCACCGGGACCCAGCCATCCATTGAAAAACTGTTTTTT; cdr3_aa: CATSTGTQPSIEKLFF
clone_size: NA; d_call: NA; v_call: TRBV6-4; j_call: TRBJ1-5; cdr3_nt: TGTGCCAGCGGACGAATACAGGGATGTCAGCCCCAGCATTTT; cdr3_aa: CASGRIQGCQPQHF
clone_size: NA; d_call: NA; v_call: TRBV7-9; j_call: TRBJ2-3; cdr3_nt: TGTGCCAGCATGGGTAGGCCAGAGTCTAGCACAGATACGCAGTATTTT; cdr3_aa: CASMGRPESSTDTQYF
clone_size: NA; d_call: NA; v_call: TRBV6-4; j_call: TRBJ2-7; cdr3_nt: TGTGCCACCTCCTACGAGCAGTACTTC; cdr3_aa: CATSYEQYF
clone_size: NA; d_call: TRBD2; v_call: TRBV4-2; j_call: TRBJ2-3; cdr3_nt: TGTGCCAGCAGCCAAGATCGGACTAGCGGGAGCACAGATACGCAGTATTTT; cdr3_aa: CASSQDRTSGSTDTQYF
clone_size: NA; d_call: TRBD1; v_call: TRBV7-9; j_call: TRBJ2-6; cdr3_nt: TGTGCCAGCAGCTCCCTTTGGGGGACAGGGGACTCTGGGGCCAACGTCCTGACTTTC; cdr3_aa: CASSSLWGTGDSGANVLTF
clone_size: NA; d_call: TRBD1; v_call: TRBV7-2; j_call: TRBJ1-2; cdr3_nt: TGTGCCAGCAGCTTATCACATCTACAGACAGGGTCTGGCGGCTACACCTTC; cdr3_aa: CASSLSHLQTGSGGYTF
clone_size: NA; d_call: NA; v_call: TRBV7-9; j_call: TRBJ2-3; cdr3_nt: TGTGCCAGCAGCCCTCCCCTTGTCACAGATACGCAGTATTTT; cdr3_aa: CASSPPLVTDTQYF
clone_size: once; d_call: NA; v_call: TRBV6-1; j_call: TRBJ1-1; cdr3_nt: TGTGCCAGCAGATTAAGGGACCCAGAAGCTTTCTTT; cdr3_aa: CASRLRDPEAFF
clone_size: NA; d_call: NA; v_call: TRBV18; j_call: TRBJ2-7; cdr3_nt: TGTGCCAGCTCCCAGGGTGGTGAGAACGAGCAGTACTTC; cdr3_aa: CASSQGGENEQYF